The next 18 T cell receptor beta chains were all read from a single sample in a study of CXCR3-negative and CXCR3-positive naive CD8 T cells. The libraries of TRB cDNA were prepared using 5' RACE with UMI labels. Following a re-call of the 5' RACE reads, TCRdb has one entry per CDR3 protein and lacks DNA. The sample totals 43,000 or so distinct CDR3 sequences. Sequenced sample: memory CD8+ T cells from blood. The receptors were gathered from a human donor in good health. Some clones in this sample may be carry-over from other donors' samples.

The gene calls are TRBV5-5 and TRBJ2-3. The CDR3 extends over 12 amino acids. CDR1 is SGHKS and CDR2 is YYEKEE in the germline V gene (reference sequence). CDR3 amino acids: CASSLYLDTQYF.

V and J are TRBV28 and TRBJ2-7; the D call of TRBD1 rests on TCRdb alone, since no DNA is present to check it. The CDR3 is 12 residues long. The V gene's germline CDR1 is MDHEN and CDR2 SYDVKM. CDR3 protein: CASSFPGYEQYF.

Here the CDR3 reads CSASKAESSYEQYF. This chain joins TRBV20-1 and TRBJ2-7. CDR1 and CDR2 from the germline V gene are DFQATT and SNEGSKA (reference sequence). The CDR3 covers 14 residues.

The chain uses TRBV4-3 and TRBJ2-6. The CDR3 has 16 residues. Germline assignment: CDR1 LGHNA and CDR2 YSLEER. The chain's CDR3 is CASSQQQGSGANVLTF.

The chain uses TRBV28 and TRBJ1-1. The CDR3 spans 18 residues. Germline CDR1 reads MDHEN; CDR2 reads SYDVKM. CDR3 loop: CASSSLRGGPQGDTEAFF.

The chain carries TRBV15 and TRBJ1-2; the D call from TCRdb, TRBD1, cannot be confirmed without DNA. There are 13 residues in the CDR3. The germline CDR1 and CDR2 sequences are LNHNV and YYDKDF (reference sequence). This CDR3 reads CATSRDWTGGYTF.

The genes are TRBV7-2 and TRBJ2-1. Per the germline V gene, CDR1 is SGHTA and CDR2 is FQGNSA. CDR3 length: 14 amino acids. The CDR3 here is CASSEPSSYNEQFF. Filled out from reference TRBV7-2 and TRBJ2-1, the complete variable domain reads GAGVSQSPSNKVTEKGKDVELRCDPISGHTALYWYRQSLGQGLEFLIYFQGNSAPDKSGLPSDRFSAERTGGSVSTLTIQRTQQEDSAVYLCASSEPSSYNEQFFGPGTRLTVL.

This chain joins TRBV29-1 and TRBJ2-7; the D gene TCRdb calls, TRBD2, cannot be checked with no DNA. Looked up from germline, CDR1 is SQVTM and CDR2 is ANQGSEA. The CDR3 spans 13 residues. The CDR3: CSVTSGVNYEQYF.

V usage is TRBV7-9 and J usage is TRBJ1-1; no DNA is available, so the TRBD1 call from TCRdb remains unchecked. The germline V gene encodes CDR1 SEHNR and CDR2 FQNEAQ (reference sequence). The CDR3 covers 13 residues. CDR3 loop: CASSLPDSPEAFF.

The chain joins TRBV7-9 to TRBJ1-5; lacking DNA, the TRBD1 call made by TCRdb goes unchecked. This CDR3 is built from 15 residues. Germline V gene data show CDR1 as SEHNR and CDR2 as FQNEAQ (reference sequence). The CDR3: CASSLAGDGNQPQHF.

The genes are TRBV12-3 or TRBV12-4 and TRBJ1-1. The CDR3 is made up of 15 amino acids. The CDR3 region is CASSLAADVNTEAFF.

The rearrangement uses TRBV9 and TRBJ2-1; TCRdb outputs TRBD1, but without DNA this stays unchecked. Germline V gives CDR1 SGDLS, CDR2 YYNGEE. The CDR3 length is 16 residues. The CDR3 protein is CASSSRGTGGHNEQFF.

The chain employs TRBV7-9 and TRBJ2-3; TCRdb's D call of TRBD1 is untestable without DNA. This CDR3 has 15 residues. CDR1 SEHNR and CDR2 FQNEAQ come from the germline V gene (reference sequence). CDR3 region: CASRRGSMGTDTQYF. Filled out from reference TRBV7-9 and TRBJ2-3, the complete variable domain reads DTGVSQNPRHKITKRGQNVTFRCDPISEHNRLYWYRQTLGQGPEFLTYFQNEAQLEKSRLLSDRFSAERPKGSFSTLEIQRTEQGDSAMYLCASRRGSMGTDTQYFGPGTRLTVL.

The rearrangement links TRBV7-2 to TRBJ2-1; checking the TCRdb D call of TRBD2 is not possible without DNA. Germline values: CDR1 SGHTA, CDR2 FQGNSA. The CDR3 sequence is 19 residues long. CDR3 in amino acids: CASSLMSLAGGSSYNEQFF. The full variable domain, in which reference TRBV7-2 and TRBJ2-1 provide the parts outside the CDR3, is GAGVSQSPSNKVTEKGKDVELRCDPISGHTALYWYRQSLGQGLEFLIYFQGNSAPDKSGLPSDRFSAERTGGSVSTLTIQRTQQEDSAVYLCASSLMSLAGGSSYNEQFFGPGTRLTVL.

The CDR3: CSVEVTRKLFF. The chain combines TRBV29-1 with TRBJ1-4. Germline V CDR1 and CDR2: SQVTM, ANQGSEA. CDR3 length: 11 amino acids.

V and J are TRBV20-1 and TRBJ1-4; TCRdb selects TRBD1, and the lack of DNA leaves this call unchecked. The CDR3 extends over 12 amino acids. CDR1 is DFQATT, CDR2 SNEGSKA, per germline (reference sequence). The CDR3 spells CSAPGQGEKLFF.

This chain connects TRBV6-2 or TRBV6-3 to TRBJ2-1; the TCRdb call, TRBD2, lacks DNA for checking. Germline assignment: CDR1 MNHEY and CDR2 SVGEGT. The CDR3 has 16 amino acids. CDR3 loop: CASSYSMGSGASEQFF.

This chain joins TRBV10-3 and TRBJ1-1. The germline gives CDR1 ENHRY, CDR2 SYGVKD. The CDR3 sequence is 13 residues long. CDR3 residues: CAISESMNTEAFF.